This TCR beta chain is from a study of T-cell memory formation after mild COVID-19. Findings of the study overall: Day 37-peaking second-wave clones had unconfirmed SARS-CoV-2 specificity. Several responding clones turned up in pre-infection memory, indicating that cross-reactive memory may have taken part. Clones contracting day 15 to 85 were balanced CD4/CD8; later expanders leaned CD4+.

This CDR3 is built from 14 residues. Looked up from germline, CDR1 is MNHEY and CDR2 is SMNVEV (reference sequence). Trimming took off 4 bases at V and 1 base at J, with 10 bases between the two ends. Comments on this clonotype: Its specificity is unknown.

Using constant-segment primers, 5'RACE produced TCR alpha and TCR beta cDNA libraries carrying sample barcodes and UMIs. A single record per CDR3 protein comes from TCRdb applying MiXCR to the 5' RACE reads. The sample shows about 250,000 distinct CDR3 sequences, 15% to 19% of them seen only once. This TCR was recovered from an adult woman who had mild COVID-19 (a few samples of this study predate the infection). Cell type and time point are not known. The chain carries TRBV27 and TRBJ2-5; D perhaps matches TRBD2 (6 bases). Sequencing input: PBMCs or a T cell subset sorted from them (not recorded which). The CDR3 reads CASSSTRGQETQYF. For the CDR3, the DNA is TGTGCCAGCAGTTCTACGCGGGGCCAAGAGACCCAGTACTTC.